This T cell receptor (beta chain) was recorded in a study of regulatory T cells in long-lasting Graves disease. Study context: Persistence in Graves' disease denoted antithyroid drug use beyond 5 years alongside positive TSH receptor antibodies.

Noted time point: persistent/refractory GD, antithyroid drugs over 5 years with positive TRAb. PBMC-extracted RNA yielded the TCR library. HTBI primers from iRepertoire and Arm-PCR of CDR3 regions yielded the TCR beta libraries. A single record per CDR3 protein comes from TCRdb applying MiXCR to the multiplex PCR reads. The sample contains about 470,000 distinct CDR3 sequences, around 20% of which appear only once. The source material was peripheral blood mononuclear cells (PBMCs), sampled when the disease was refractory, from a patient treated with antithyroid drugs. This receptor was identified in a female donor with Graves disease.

The CDR3 DNA reads TGCAGCGTTGAAGAGACAGGCGCGCCTGGCACTGAAGCTTTCTTT. Its translation is CSVEETGAPGTEAFF. This chain connects TRBV29-1 to TRBJ1-1; D might be TRBD1 (6 bases). V lost 0 bases, J lost 4 bases, and 15 bases lay in between. The CDR3 spans 15 residues. Germline assignment: CDR1 SQVTM and CDR2 ANQGSEA.